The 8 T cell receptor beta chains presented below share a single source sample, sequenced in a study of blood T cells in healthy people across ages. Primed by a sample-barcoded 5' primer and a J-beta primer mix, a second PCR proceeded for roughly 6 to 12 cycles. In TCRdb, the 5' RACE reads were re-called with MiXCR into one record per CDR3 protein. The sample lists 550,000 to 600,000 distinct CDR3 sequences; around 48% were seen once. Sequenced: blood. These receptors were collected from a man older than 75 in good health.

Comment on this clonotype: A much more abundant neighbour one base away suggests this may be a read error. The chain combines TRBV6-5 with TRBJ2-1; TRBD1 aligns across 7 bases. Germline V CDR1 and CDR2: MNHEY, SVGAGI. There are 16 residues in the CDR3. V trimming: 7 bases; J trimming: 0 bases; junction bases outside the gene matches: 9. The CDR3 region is CASKKEGAVSYNEQFF. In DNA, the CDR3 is TGTGCCAGCAAGAAAGAGGGGGCGGTCTCCTACAATGAGCAGTTCTTC.

As DNA, the CDR3 is TGTGCCAGCAGCTTGCAGGAGGGCACTGAAGCTTTCTTT. This sequence encodes CASSLQEGTEAFF. The V gene is TRBV7-6, the J gene TRBJ1-1, with no clear D. CDR1 and CDR2 (germline): SGHVS, FNYEAQ. This CDR3 comprises 13 residues. The ends were cut back, 3 bases at V and 4 bases at J, with 9 bases in the middle.

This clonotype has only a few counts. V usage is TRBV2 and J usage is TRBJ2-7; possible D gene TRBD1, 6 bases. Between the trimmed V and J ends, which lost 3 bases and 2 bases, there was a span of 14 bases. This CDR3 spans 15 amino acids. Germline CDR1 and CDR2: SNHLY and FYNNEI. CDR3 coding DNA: TGTGCCAGCAGTGAGCCACGGGACAAGACCTACGAGCAGTACTTC. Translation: CASSEPRDKTYEQYF.

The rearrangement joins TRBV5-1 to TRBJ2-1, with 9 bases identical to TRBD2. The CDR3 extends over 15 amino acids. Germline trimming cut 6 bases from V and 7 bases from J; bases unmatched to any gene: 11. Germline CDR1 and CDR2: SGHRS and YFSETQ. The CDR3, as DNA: TGCGCCAGCATCGGGCTAGCGGGACAACCGAATGAGCAGTTCTTC. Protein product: CASIGLAGQPNEQFF.

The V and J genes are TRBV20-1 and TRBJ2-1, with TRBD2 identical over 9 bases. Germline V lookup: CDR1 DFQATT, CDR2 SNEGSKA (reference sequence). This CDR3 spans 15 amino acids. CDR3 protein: CCPTSGGSRMSRQFF. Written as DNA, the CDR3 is TGCTGTCCAACCAGCGGGGGGTCACGAATGAGTAGGCAGTTCTTC.

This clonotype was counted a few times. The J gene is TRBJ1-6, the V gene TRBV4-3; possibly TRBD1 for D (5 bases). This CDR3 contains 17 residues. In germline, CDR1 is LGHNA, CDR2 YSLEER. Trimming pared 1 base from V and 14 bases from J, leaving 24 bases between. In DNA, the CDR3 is TGCGCCAGCAGCCAAGCTAATCGGGGCCCAGCCTCGTCGGCCCTCCACTTT. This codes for CASSQANRGPASSALHF.

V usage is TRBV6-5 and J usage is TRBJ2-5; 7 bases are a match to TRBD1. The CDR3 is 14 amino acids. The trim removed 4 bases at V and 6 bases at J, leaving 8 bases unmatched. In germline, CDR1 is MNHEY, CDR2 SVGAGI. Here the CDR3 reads CASSSPTGDQTQYF. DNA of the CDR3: TGTGCCAGCAGTTCCCCAACAGGGGACCAGACCCAGTACTTC.

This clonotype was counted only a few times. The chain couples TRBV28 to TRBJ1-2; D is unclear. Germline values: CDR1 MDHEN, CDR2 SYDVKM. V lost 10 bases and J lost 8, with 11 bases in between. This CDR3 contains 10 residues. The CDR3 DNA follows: TGTGCCATCTACAATGGGGGCTACACCTTC. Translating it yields CAIYNGGYTF.